A selection of T cell receptor beta chains follows, all from one sample in a study of cytomegalovirus exposure and HLA in healthy donors. Libraries were prepared by immunoSEQ multiplex PCR; TCRdb keeps only in-frame clonotypes and omits some of them. Here the sample spans 120,000 or so clones, around four fifths being singletons. The sequencing sample was made of PBMCs. Every receptor here comes from a man younger than 45 in good health and CMV-seropositive. Each CDR3 is given with its conserved first and last residue. A D gene is named only where the DNA matches it firmly. Not all rows give a size; the values are once, few, many and, for expanded clones, a class.

CDR3aa: CASSVAPGTGVMNTEAFF; CDR3nt: TGTGCCAGCAGCGTAGCACCAGGGACAGGGGTTATGAACACTGAAGCTTTCTTT; d_gene: TRBD1; abundance: NA; j_gene: TRBJ1-1; len: 18; v_gene: TRBV9
CDR3aa: CARPAEGQGASEQYF; CDR3nt: TGTGCCAGACCTGCCGAGGGACAGGGGGCATCGGAGCAGTACTTC; d_gene: TRBD1; abundance: NA; j_gene: TRBJ2-7; len: 15; v_gene: TRBV6-5
CDR3aa: CASSDSSGGADTQYF; CDR3nt: TGTGCCAGCAGTGACTCTAGCGGGGGGGCCGATACGCAGTATTTT; d_gene: TRBD2; abundance: NA; j_gene: TRBJ2-3; len: 15; v_gene: TRBV6-4
CDR3aa: CASSPGGGGSYEQYF; CDR3nt: TGTGCCAGCAGCCCCGGGGGTGGGGGTTCCTACGAGCAGTACTTC; d_gene: NA; abundance: NA; j_gene: TRBJ2-7; len: 15; v_gene: TRBV13
CDR3aa: CASSRTVKIDSNQPQHF; CDR3nt: TGTGCCAGTAGTAGGACAGTCAAAATAGATAGCAATCAGCCCCAGCATTTT; d_gene: NA; abundance: NA; j_gene: TRBJ1-5; len: 17; v_gene: TRBV19
CDR3aa: CASSYRGNTEAFF; CDR3nt: TGTGCCAGCAGCTACAGGGGGAACACTGAAGCTTTCTTT; d_gene: TRBD1; abundance: NA; j_gene: TRBJ1-1; len: 13; v_gene: TRBV2
CDR3aa: CASSLPSTYEQYF; CDR3nt: TGCGCCAGCAGCTTACCGAGTACCTACGAGCAGTACTTC; d_gene: NA; abundance: NA; j_gene: TRBJ2-7; len: 13; v_gene: TRBV5-1
CDR3aa: CASSDPGLGEKLFF; CDR3nt: TGTGCCAGCAGTGACCCGGGACTTGGGGAAAAACTGTTTTTT; d_gene: NA; abundance: NA; j_gene: TRBJ1-4; len: 14; v_gene: TRBV25-1
CDR3aa: CASRTSGGRTDTQYF; CDR3nt: TGTGCCAGCCGAACTAGCGGGGGACGCACAGATACGCAGTATTTT; d_gene: TRBD2; abundance: NA; j_gene: TRBJ2-3; len: 15; v_gene: TRBV6-5
CDR3aa: CASSQDGRGTEAFF; CDR3nt: TGCGCCAGCAGCCAAGATGGAAGGGGGACTGAAGCTTTCTTT; d_gene: NA; abundance: few; j_gene: TRBJ1-1; len: 14; v_gene: TRBV4-3
CDR3aa: CASSPSGGSYNEQFF; CDR3nt: TGTGCCAGCAGCCCTAGCGGGGGCTCCTACAATGAGCAGTTCTTC; d_gene: TRBD2; abundance: NA; j_gene: TRBJ2-1; len: 15; v_gene: TRBV7-9
CDR3aa: CASSSLAGTGELFF; CDR3nt: TGTGCCAGCAGCTCACTAGCGGGGACCGGGGAGCTGTTTTTT; d_gene: TRBD2; abundance: NA; j_gene: TRBJ2-2; len: 14; v_gene: TRBV11-3
CDR3aa: CASNPGQGNTGELFF; CDR3nt: TGTGCCAGCAACCCGGGACAGGGGAACACCGGGGAGCTGTTTTTT; d_gene: TRBD1; abundance: few; j_gene: TRBJ2-2; len: 15; v_gene: TRBV6-5
CDR3aa: CASSLGADTQYF; CDR3nt: TGTGCCAGCAGCTTGGGCGCGGATACGCAGTATTTT; d_gene: NA; abundance: large; j_gene: TRBJ2-3; len: 12; v_gene: TRBV5-6
CDR3aa: CAYGQLNTEAFF; CDR3nt: TGTGCTTACGGACAGCTGAACACTGAAGCTTTCTTT; d_gene: NA; abundance: once; j_gene: TRBJ1-1; len: 12; v_gene: TRBV30
CDR3aa: CASSLVGDYAQETQYF; CDR3nt: TGCGCCAGCAGCTTGGTAGGGGACTACGCACAAGAGACCCAGTACTTC; d_gene: TRBD2; abundance: once; j_gene: TRBJ2-5; len: 16; v_gene: TRBV5-1
CDR3aa: CASSAQGDLGYTF; CDR3nt: TGTGCCAGCAGCGCACAGGGGGATCTTGGCTACACCTTC; d_gene: TRBD1; abundance: NA; j_gene: TRBJ1-2; len: 13; v_gene: TRBV9
CDR3aa: CASSTGTGAPLSGNTIYF; CDR3nt: TGTGCCAGTAGCACCGGGACAGGGGCTCCCCTCTCTGGAAACACCATATATTTT; d_gene: TRBD1; abundance: NA; j_gene: TRBJ1-3; len: 18; v_gene: TRBV19
CDR3aa: CASRDRQGSNNEQFF; CDR3nt: TGTGCCAGCAGAGACCGACAGGGTAGCAACAATGAGCAGTTCTTC; d_gene: TRBD1; abundance: NA; j_gene: TRBJ2-1; len: 15; v_gene: TRBV25-1
CDR3aa: CASSYSPTGRRTYEQYF; CDR3nt: TGTGCCAGCAGTTACTCCCCTACAGGGCGTAGGACCTACGAGCAGTACTTC; d_gene: NA; abundance: NA; j_gene: TRBJ2-7; len: 17; v_gene: TRBV6-7
CDR3aa: CASSPGGTAEETQYF; CDR3nt: TGTGCCAGCAGCCCTGGGGGGACTGCTGAGGAGACCCAGTACTTC; d_gene: NA; abundance: NA; j_gene: TRBJ2-5; len: 15; v_gene: TRBV7-3
CDR3aa: CSSSLVQGAGVEGDTEAFF; CDR3nt: TGTTCCAGCAGCTTAGTACAGGGGGCCGGAGTTGAGGGCGACACTGAAGCTTTCTTT; d_gene: TRBD1; abundance: NA; j_gene: TRBJ1-1; len: 19; v_gene: TRBV7-9
CDR3aa: CASRSLQVLAYEQYF; CDR3nt: TGTGCCAGCAGAAGCCTACAGGTCCTCGCCTACGAGCAGTACTTC; d_gene: NA; abundance: NA; j_gene: TRBJ2-7; len: 15; v_gene: TRBV27
CDR3aa: CAWSRGLSGNTIYF; CDR3nt: TGTGCCTGGAGTAGGGGACTCTCTGGAAACACCATATATTTT; d_gene: NA; abundance: NA; j_gene: TRBJ1-3; len: 14; v_gene: TRBV30
CDR3aa: CASGQSNQPQHF; CDR3nt: TGTGCCAGCGGGCAGAGCAATCAGCCCCAGCATTTT; d_gene: NA; abundance: few; j_gene: TRBJ1-5; len: 12; v_gene: TRBV6-1
CDR3aa: CASSPGSGAVYEQYF; CDR3nt: TGCGCCAGCAGCCCTGGTTCAGGGGCGGTCTACGAGCAGTACTTC; d_gene: NA; abundance: NA; j_gene: TRBJ2-7; len: 15; v_gene: TRBV4-1
CDR3aa: CASIAGNSYGYTF; CDR3nt: TGTGCCAGCATTGCCGGGAACAGCTATGGCTACACCTTC; d_gene: NA; abundance: NA; j_gene: TRBJ1-2; len: 13; v_gene: TRBV6-7
CDR3aa: CASSVGLLGPSNEQFF; CDR3nt: TGCGCCAGCAGTGTGGGCCTTTTGGGCCCCAGCAATGAGCAGTTCTTC; d_gene: NA; abundance: once; j_gene: TRBJ2-1; len: 16; v_gene: TRBV5-1
CDR3aa: CASSSGLHEQYF; CDR3nt: TGTGCCAGCAGTTCCGGGTTACACGAGCAGTACTTC; d_gene: NA; abundance: few; j_gene: TRBJ2-7; len: 12; v_gene: TRBV27
CDR3aa: CASSTVTGSQETQYF; CDR3nt: TGTGCCAGCAGCACCGTGACTGGCAGCCAAGAGACCCAGTACTTC; d_gene: NA; abundance: once; j_gene: TRBJ2-5; len: 15; v_gene: TRBV11-2
CDR3aa: CASSFLILAGGEDTQYF; CDR3nt: TGTGCCAGCAGCTTCTTGATTTTAGCGGGGGGGGAAGATACGCAGTATTTT; d_gene: TRBD2; abundance: NA; j_gene: TRBJ2-3; len: 17; v_gene: TRBV7-2
CDR3aa: CASSFLAGGLGDTQYF; CDR3nt: TGTGCCAGCAGTTTCCTAGCGGGGGGGCTCGGAGATACGCAGTATTTT; d_gene: TRBD2; abundance: few; j_gene: TRBJ2-3; len: 16; v_gene: TRBV6-5
CDR3aa: CASSLMPDTEAFF; CDR3nt: TGTGCCAGCAGTTTGATGCCGGACACTGAAGCTTTCTTT; d_gene: NA; abundance: few; j_gene: TRBJ1-1; len: 13; v_gene: TRBV27
CDR3aa: CAISSGGAPEQFF; CDR3nt: TGTGCCATCAGCAGCGGGGGGGCCCCTGAGCAGTTCTTC; d_gene: TRBD2; abundance: NA; j_gene: TRBJ2-1; len: 13; v_gene: TRBV10-3
CDR3aa: CASSNGMDLARVWFF; CDR3nt: TGTGCCAGCAGTAACGGAATGGATCTAGCGAGGGTGTGGTTCTTC; d_gene: NA; abundance: NA; j_gene: TRBJ2-1; len: 15; v_gene: TRBV2
CDR3aa: CASSETGVDYGYTF; CDR3nt: TGTGCCAGCAGTGAAACAGGGGTGGACTATGGCTACACCTTC; d_gene: TRBD1; abundance: few; j_gene: TRBJ1-2; len: 14; v_gene: TRBV2
CDR3aa: CATSRDRGLRGETQYF; CDR3nt: TGTGCCACCAGCAGAGACAGGGGGCTCAGAGGAGAGACCCAGTACTTC; d_gene: TRBD1; abundance: NA; j_gene: TRBJ2-5; len: 16; v_gene: TRBV15
CDR3aa: CASSLVGYNEQFF; CDR3nt: TGTGCCAGCAGCTTGGTCGGTTACAATGAGCAGTTCTTC; d_gene: NA; abundance: NA; j_gene: TRBJ2-1; len: 13; v_gene: TRBV5-5
CDR3aa: CASSRTSGNTGELFF; CDR3nt: TGCGCCAGCAGCAGGACTAGCGGGAACACCGGGGAGCTGTTTTTT; d_gene: TRBD2; abundance: NA; j_gene: TRBJ2-2; len: 15; v_gene: TRBV5-1
CDR3aa: CASSLAIGELFF; CDR3nt: TGTGCCAGCAGTTTAGCAATCGGGGAGCTGTTTTTT; d_gene: NA; abundance: NA; j_gene: TRBJ2-2; len: 12; v_gene: TRBV5-6
CDR3aa: CASSVDGLGTGELFF; CDR3nt: TGTGCCAGCAGCGTAGATGGGCTCGGCACCGGGGAGCTGTTTTTT; d_gene: NA; abundance: NA; j_gene: TRBJ2-2; len: 15; v_gene: TRBV9
CDR3aa: CASSFSSYEQYF; CDR3nt: TGTGCCAGCAGCTTCAGTTCCTACGAGCAGTACTTC; d_gene: NA; abundance: NA; j_gene: TRBJ2-7; len: 12; v_gene: TRBV11-1
CDR3aa: CASSESFISGHGNEKLFF; CDR3nt: TGCGCCAGCAGTGAGTCTTTCATCTCTGGGCATGGTAATGAAAAACTGTTTTTT; d_gene: NA; abundance: NA; j_gene: TRBJ1-4; len: 18; v_gene: TRBV10-2
CDR3aa: CAIRPAGGHEQFF; CDR3nt: TGTGCCATCAGGCCAGCGGGGGGCCATGAGCAGTTCTTC; d_gene: TRBD2; abundance: NA; j_gene: TRBJ2-1; len: 13; v_gene: TRBV10-3
CDR3aa: CASSSLTGGPNEKLFF; CDR3nt: TGTGCCAGCAGCTCACTGACGGGGGGTCCTAATGAAAAACTGTTTTTT; d_gene: NA; abundance: NA; j_gene: TRBJ1-4; len: 16; v_gene: TRBV7-9
CDR3aa: CAWGGAGEQYF; CDR3nt: TGTGCCTGGGGGGGGGCAGGTGAGCAGTACTTC; d_gene: NA; abundance: NA; j_gene: TRBJ2-7; len: 11; v_gene: TRBV30
CDR3aa: CASSSGTESNQPQHF; CDR3nt: TGTGCCAGCAGTTCAGGGACAGAAAGCAATCAGCCCCAGCATTTT; d_gene: TRBD1; abundance: few; j_gene: TRBJ1-5; len: 15; v_gene: TRBV27
CDR3aa: CASSLGGGSYEQYF; CDR3nt: TGTGCCAGCAGCTTAGGGGGGGGTTCCTACGAGCAGTACTTC; d_gene: TRBD2; abundance: NA; j_gene: TRBJ2-7; len: 14; v_gene: TRBV7-9
CDR3aa: CASSAQGGSYEQYF; CDR3nt: TGTGCCAGCAGTGCACAGGGTGGATCCTACGAGCAGTACTTC; d_gene: NA; abundance: NA; j_gene: TRBJ2-7; len: 14; v_gene: TRBV6-6
CDR3aa: CASSQGQVLDEQFF; CDR3nt: TGCGCCAGCAGCCAGGGACAGGTCCTCGATGAGCAGTTCTTC; d_gene: TRBD1; abundance: NA; j_gene: TRBJ2-1; len: 14; v_gene: TRBV4-3
CDR3aa: CASSEYFRPREQYF; CDR3nt: TGCGCCAGCTCCGAATACTTTCGCCCCCGGGAGCAGTACTTC; d_gene: NA; abundance: NA; j_gene: TRBJ2-7; len: 14; v_gene: TRBV4-1
CDR3aa: CASGGRSGELFF; CDR3nt: TGTGCCAGTGGGGGGAGGTCTGGGGAGCTGTTTTTT; d_gene: NA; abundance: NA; j_gene: TRBJ2-2; len: 12; v_gene: TRBV6-5
CDR3aa: CASSLGLAGGRLGTGELFF; CDR3nt: TGTGCCAGTAGTTTAGGACTAGCGGGGGGGCGTCTGGGGACCGGGGAGCTGTTTTTT; d_gene: TRBD2; abundance: NA; j_gene: TRBJ2-2; len: 19; v_gene: TRBV19